These 32 T cell receptor beta chains originate from one sample sequenced in a study of blood T cell repertoires in COVID-19. This table comes from immunoSEQ multiplex PCR, and its TCRdb copy is limited to in-frame clones, with some not included. The table lists some 210,000 clones, 81% of them singletons. The specimen sequenced was PBMCs or T cells enriched from blood (not recorded which). Source of these receptors: a woman between 50 and 59 years old with acute COVID-19.

This clone was picked up one time. The V and J genes are TRBV10-1 and TRBJ2-7; the D gene is possibly TRBD1 (5 bases). Looked up from germline, CDR1 is WNHNN and CDR2 is SYGVQD (reference sequence). CDR3 length equals 13 residues. Trimming removed 4 bases from V and 0 bases from J, with 7 bases in between. CDR3: CASSGRGSYEQYF. Here the CDR3 DNA reads TGCGCCAGCAGTGGAAGGGGCTCCTACGAGCAGTACTTC.

The chain couples TRBV7-8 to TRBJ1-2; D remains unclear. The CDR3 covers 11 residues. V lost 5 bases and J lost 4, with 5 bases in between. Germline V CDR1 and CDR2: SGHVS, FQNEAQ. CDR3 coding DNA: TGTGCCAGCAGCCCCAGCTATGGCTACACCTTC. Translation gives CASSPSYGYTF.

The chain couples TRBV9 to TRBJ2-7; 11 bases align to TRBD1. The CDR3 is 15 residues long. Germline V gene sequence: CDR1 SGDLS, CDR2 YYNGEE. Germline trimming cut 4 bases from V and 4 bases from J; bases unmatched to any gene: 7. CDR3 in amino acids: CASSLQGQGEYEQYF. In DNA, the CDR3 is TGTGCCAGCAGCCTCCAGGGACAGGGGGAGTACGAGCAGTACTTC.

This clone was recorded only once. This sequence joins TRBV24-1 and TRBJ1-2; D is undetermined. Trimming removed 4 bases from V and 2 bases from J, with 10 bases in between. Germline lookup yields CDR1 KGHDR and CDR2 SFDVKD. The CDR3 length is 14 residues. The CDR3 DNA sequence: TGTGCCACCAGTGACCGACACGCAAACTATGGCTACACCTTC. Its translation: CATSDRHANYGYTF.

The V call is TRBV7-2, the J call TRBJ2-2; D is unclear. This CDR3 has 13 residues. Trimming took off 5 bases at V and 1 base at J, with 5 bases between the two ends. CDR1 SGHTA and CDR2 FQGNSA come from the germline V gene. The CDR3 bases are TGTGCCAGCAGCCCACAGAACACCGGGGAGCTGTTTTTT. It encodes CASSPQNTGELFF.

The genes are TRBV27 and TRBJ2-7; unclear D gene. CDR1 is MNHEY and CDR2 is SMNVEV in the germline V gene (reference sequence). Trimming stripped 0 bases from V and 2 bases from J, with 11 bases between. CDR3 length equals 15 residues. CDR3 DNA sequence: TGTGCCAGCAGTTTATCATTGACTGGTACCTACGAGCAGTACTTC. Residues: CASSLSLTGTYEQYF.

The chain carries TRBV12-3 or TRBV12-4 and TRBJ1-1; D is unresolved. Trimming pared 10 bases from V and 7 bases from J, leaving 13 bases between. The CDR3 has 11 amino acids. CDR3 loop: CANRREGEAFF. DNA of the CDR3: TGTGCCAACCGTCGCGAGGGTGAAGCTTTCTTT.

The rearrangement joins TRBV3-1 (or the pseudogene TRBV3-2) to TRBJ2-1, with D possibly TRBD2 on 5 matching bases. Deletions cut 0 bases from V and 1 base from J, with 10 bases between. CDR1 and CDR2 (germline): LGHDT, YNNKEL (reference sequence). The CDR3 spans 16 residues. Here the CDR3 DNA reads TGTGCCAGCAGCCAAGATGGAGGTTCTTCCTACAATGAGCAGTTCTTC. Its protein is CASSQDGGSSYNEQFF.

V and J are TRBV14 and TRBJ1-6; a weak D match, TRBD1 (5 bases). Per germline, CDR1 SGHDN and CDR2 FVKESK. The CDR3 loop spans 14 amino acids. The V end was cut by 4 bases, the J end by 10 bases, with 14 bases between. The CDR3 DNA reads TGTGCCAGCAGCCGCTTGGACGGGGGATCACCCCTCCACTTT. Encoded protein: CASSRLDGGSPLHF.

The chain carries TRBV6-5 and TRBJ1-5; D might be TRBD1 (5 bases). V was cut by 8 bases and J by 0 bases, with 11 bases left in between. Germline V gives CDR1 MNHEY, CDR2 SVGAGI. The CDR3 totals 14 residues. Written as DNA, the CDR3 is TGTGCCAGCGTCTATCAGGGTAGCAATCAGCCCCAGCATTTT. This sequence encodes CASVYQGSNQPQHF.

The chain joins TRBV20-1 to TRBJ1-5; D is perhaps TRBD1 (5 bases). This CDR3 region has 15 residues. Trimming pared 3 bases from V and 5 bases from J, leaving 17 bases between. Germline CDR1 is DFQATT and CDR2 is SNEGSKA (reference sequence). In DNA, the CDR3 is TGCAGTGCTAGTCCGCTCAAGCTAGGGGATCAGCCCCAGCATTTT. Its protein is CSASPLKLGDQPQHF.

The chain uses TRBV2 and TRBJ1-4; 10 bases line up with TRBD1. V shed 8 bases, J shed 8 bases, and the junction held 8 bases outside the gene matches. This CDR3 spans 14 amino acids. Germline V gene sequence: CDR1 SNHLY, CDR2 FYNNEI. DNA of the CDR3: TGTGCCAGCGGAGGGGACAGGGGTGACGAAAAACTGTTTTTT. Its translation is CASGGDRGDEKLFF. Filled out from reference TRBV2 and TRBJ1-4, the complete variable domain reads EPEVTQTPSHQVTQMGQEVILRCVPISNHLYFYWYRQILGQKVEFLVSFYNNEISEKSEIFDDQFSVERPDGSNFTLKIRSTKLEDSAMYFCASGGDRGDEKLFFGSGTQLSVL.

The V and J genes are TRBV7-9 and TRBJ1-1, with 11 nucleotides matching TRBD1. The CDR3 is made up of 16 amino acids. Trimming took 5 bases from V and 0 from J; bases not matched to a gene: 5. Germline assignment: CDR1 SEHNR and CDR2 FQNEAQ (reference sequence). CDR3 residues: CASSPGQGAMNTEAFF. The CDR3, as DNA: TGTGCCAGCAGCCCAGGACAGGGGGCTATGAACACTGAAGCTTTCTTT.

This clone came up once. Within the sample, other DNA sequences also encode this same CDR3. The chain couples TRBV19 to TRBJ1-3, with 9 bases aligning to TRBD1. The J segment lost 1 base and the V segment lost 6 bases, leaving 1 base of the junction unmatched. CDR1 and CDR2 from the germline V gene are LNHDA and SQIVND (reference sequence). The CDR3 contains 14 residues. The CDR3 DNA reads as TGTGCCAGTAGCGGGACAGGGTCTGGAAACACCATATATTTT. This codes for CASSGTGSGNTIYF.

V is TRBV27 and J is TRBJ2-7; tentative D call: TRBD1 (5 bases). The CDR3 spans 13 residues. Looked up from germline, CDR1 is MNHEY and CDR2 is SMNVEV (reference sequence). Trimming cost V 3 bases and J 5 bases, with 11 bases left between them. The CDR3 bases are TGTGCCAGCAGTTTCCAGGGTAGGGACGAGCAGTACTTC. Its protein product is CASSFQGRDEQYF.

This clone has a handful of counts. The chain carries TRBV9 and TRBJ2-3; 8 bases fit TRBD2. The CDR3 loop spans 15 amino acids. V dropped 0 bases and J dropped 5; count of bases not matched to a gene: 5. Germline V gene data show CDR1 as SGDLS and CDR2 as YYNGEE. The CDR3 bases are TGTGCCAGCAGCGTAGTTTCGGGAGGGAGAGATACGCAGTATTTT. This sequence encodes CASSVVSGGRDTQYF.

The V and J genes are TRBV7-9 and TRBJ1-1; perhaps TRBD1 as D (6 bases). Trimming shortened V by 5 bases and J by 1 base, and 14 bases separated the two germline ends. Looked up from germline, CDR1 is SEHNR and CDR2 is FQNEAQ (reference sequence). The CDR3 runs to 15 residues. CDR3 DNA sequence: TGTGCCAGCAGCCCCCCGACAGGAACGAACACTGAAGCTTTCTTT. Amino acid sequence: CASSPPTGTNTEAFF.

A word on this clone: This CDR3 is also generated by other DNA sequences in the sample. This rearrangement joins TRBV28 to TRBJ2-7, with TRBD1 identical over 10 bases. Germline trimming cut 3 bases from V and 7 bases from J; bases unmatched to any gene: 3. This CDR3 comprises 13 residues. Per the germline V gene, CDR1 is MDHEN and CDR2 is SYDVKM. CDR3 bases: TGTGCCAGCAGTTTCGGACAGGGGGGGGAGCAGTACTTC. Translation: CASSFGQGGEQYF.

V is TRBV7-2 and J is TRBJ1-4; TRBD1 matches at 9 bases. Trimming cost V 5 bases and J 8 bases; bases outside gene matches: 9. In germline, CDR1 is SGHTA, CDR2 FQGNSA. The CDR3 extends over 15 amino acids. DNA for the CDR3: TGTGCCAGCAGCCCAGGGACAGGGATGCGAGAAAAACTGTTTTTT. Its translation is CASSPGTGMREKLFF.

DNA for the CDR3: TGTGCCAGCAGTTTATCGGACTACTATGGCTACACCTTC. This gives the protein CASSLSDYYGYTF. The genes are TRBV28 and TRBJ1-2; D uncertain. The length of the CDR3 is 13 residues. Looked up from germline, CDR1 is MDHEN and CDR2 is SYDVKM. Trimming left V 1 base short and J 3 bases short, with 6 bases between.

A single count supports this clone. J is TRBJ2-7 and V is TRBV30, with a possible D match to TRBD2 (5 bases). The CDR3 contains 14 residues. The germline V gene has CDR1 GTSNPN and CDR2 SVGIG (reference sequence). V lost 2 bases, J lost 7 bases, and 18 bases lay in between. The CDR3 DNA reads TGTGCCTGGAGTCCCGAACTGGTAGAGCGGGAGCAGTACTTC. The encoded protein is CAWSPELVEREQYF.

This clone was observed once. The chain has TRBV7-2 and TRBJ1-5; the D gene is possibly TRBD1 (5 bases). The CDR3 sequence is 14 residues long. Between the trimmed V and J ends, which lost 2 bases and 1 base, there was a span of 6 bases. Per germline, CDR1 SGHTA and CDR2 FQGNSA. In DNA, the CDR3 is TGTGCCAGCAGCTTACGGGGGAGCAATCAGCCCCAGCATTTT. Encoded protein: CASSLRGSNQPQHF.

The chain couples TRBV5-1 to TRBJ2-1; 11 nucleotides agree with TRBD2. The CDR3 length is 16 residues. Germline CDR1 SGHRS, CDR2 YFSETQ. Trimming removed 0 bases from V and 2 bases from J; junction bases left unmatched: 1. This CDR3 is CASSLGGLAAYNEQFF. For the CDR3, the DNA is TGCGCCAGCAGCTTGGGGGGACTAGCGGCCTACAATGAGCAGTTCTTC.

The chain employs TRBV6-5 and TRBJ1-1; D uncertain. Between the trimmed V and J ends, which lost 0 bases and 8 bases, there was a span of 10 bases. Germline V lookup: CDR1 MNHEY, CDR2 SVGAGI. This CDR3 comprises 13 residues. CDR3 nucleotide sequence: TGTGCCAGCAGTTACTCGAAAGGAGCGGAAGCTTTCTTT. This gives the protein CASSYSKGAEAFF.

The gene calls are TRBV10-3 and TRBJ2-3, with TRBD2 matching over 7 bases. CDR1 ENHRY and CDR2 SYGVKD come from the germline V gene. The CDR3 consists of 11 residues. Losses at the gene ends were 8 bases for V and 4 bases for J; bases not matched to a gene: 0. CDR3 DNA sequence: TGTGCCATCGGGAGGGCAGATACGCAGTATTTT. Amino acids: CAIGRADTQYF.

The count of this clone is one. One base separates it from a far larger clone, so it is likely a read error. V usage is TRBV12-3 or TRBV12-4 and J usage is TRBJ2-2; D ambiguous. CDR3 length: 12 residues. Deletions cut 3 bases from V and 4 bases from J, with 3 bases between. In DNA form, the CDR3 reads TGTGCCAGCAGTTTCGGCACCGGGGAGCTGTTTTTT. Protein product: CASSFGTGELFF.

This clone was recorded only once. The chain is built from TRBV18 and TRBJ2-7; 7 bases match TRBD1. The ends lost 5 bases at V and 1 base at J; junction bases unmatched: 5. The CDR3 is made up of 14 amino acids. Germline CDR1 reads KGHSH; CDR2 reads LQKENI. The CDR3 nucleotides are TGTGCCAGCTCAGTGACAGGGAATTCCTACGAGCAGTACTTC. The encoded protein is CASSVTGNSYEQYF.

This clone was counted a single time. This sequence joins TRBV28 and TRBJ2-1; 10 positions match TRBD2. Germline V CDR1 and CDR2: MDHEN, SYDVKM. Unmatched junction bases numbered 4, after V lost 6 bases and J lost 2 bases. The CDR3 has 15 residues. The chain's CDR3 is CASRPGTSAYNEQFF. The CDR3 DNA follows: TGTGCCAGCAGACCCGGGACTAGCGCCTACAATGAGCAGTTCTTC.

The rearrangement links TRBV28 to TRBJ1-1; a weak D match, TRBD1 (6 bases). Per germline, CDR1 MDHEN and CDR2 SYDVKM. The CDR3 spans 14 residues. The V and J ends lost 5 bases and 10 bases respectively, with 20 bases between them. DNA for the CDR3: TGTGCCAGCAGTCAACGAGACAGGACTGGGGGAGCTTTCTTT. As protein: CASSQRDRTGGAFF.

The chain is built from TRBV27 and TRBJ2-7; unclear D gene. The germline V and J ends were trimmed by 6 bases and 0 bases, with 12 bases remaining between them. CDR3 length: 14 amino acids. Germline-derived CDR1 and CDR2 are MNHEY and SMNVEV (reference sequence). In DNA form, the CDR3 reads TGTGCCAGCAGCCCTCTCCCGGTCTCCTACGAGCAGTACTTC. This sequence encodes CASSPLPVSYEQYF.

This clone has a single count. The V call is TRBV5-4, the J call TRBJ1-5, with 8 bases identical to TRBD1. V trimming: 0 bases; J trimming: 7 bases; junction bases outside the gene matches: 9. The CDR3 extends over 16 amino acids. From germline, CDR1 is SGHNT and CDR2 YYREEE (reference sequence). CDR3 amino acids: CASSLAGQGSWQPQHF. CDR3 DNA: TGTGCCAGCAGCTTGGCCGGACAGGGCTCTTGGCAGCCCCAGCATTTT.

This chain joins TRBV3-1 (or the pseudogene TRBV3-2) and TRBJ1-2; 9 nucleotides match TRBD1. With V trimmed by 7 bases and J by 3 bases, 9 bases remained unmatched. Germline CDR1 LGHDT, CDR2 YNNKEL (reference sequence). The CDR3 is 15 amino acids. The CDR3 DNA sequence: TGTGCCAGCAACCGGGACAGGGCCCTCGACTATGGCTACACCTTC. It translates to CASNRDRALDYGYTF.